This T cell receptor beta chain was sequenced for a study of control samples from healthy donors and cancer patients. TCRdb's table, derived via immunoSEQ multiplex PCR, lists solely in-frame clones and lacks some. Found here are about 100,000 clones, about 88% of them singletons; the top ten hold under 20%. The sample holds one count of this clone. Input material: blood. The source is a woman aged 45 to 65 in good health.

The CDR3 loop reads CASSDLQGALYNEQFF. CDR3 coding DNA: TGTGCCAGCAGTGACCTACAGGGGGCGTTGTACAATGAGCAGTTCTTC. The chain uses TRBV6-1 and TRBJ2-1; 9 positions match TRBD1. The germline CDR1 and CDR2 sequences are MNHNS and SASEGT. The CDR3 has 16 amino acids. With V trimmed by 3 bases and J by 4 bases, 7 bases remained unmatched.